These T cell receptor beta chains were read from a single sample in a study of cytomegalovirus exposure and HLA in healthy donors. Using immunoSEQ multiplex PCR, the repertoire was profiled, and TCRdb retains in-frame clones only, with some absent. The sample lists some 110,000 clones, around nine tenths occurring once. The sample consisted of PBMCs. The origin of the receptors is a man younger than 35 in good health and CMV-seropositive. The CDR3 runs from the conserved cysteine through the conserved F or W. The D gene is left open where the match is weak. Not every row has a clone size; where given, it reads once, few, many or a size class.

J gene | D gene | V gene | clone size | CDR3 DNA | CDR3 protein
TRBJ2-7 | - | TRBV25-1 | - | TGTGCCAGCAGTGTGGCGGATTACGAGCAGTACTTC | CASSVADYEQYF
TRBJ2-1 | - | TRBV27 | - | TGTGCCAGCAGATTCAACGACATCGTGGGCTACAATGAGCAGTTCTTC | CASRFNDIVGYNEQFF
TRBJ2-5 | TRBD2 | TRBV27 | - | TGTGCCAGCAGTCGTATTTTTAGCGGGGGAGAGACCCAGTACTTC | CASSRIFSGGETQYF
TRBJ2-2 | - | TRBV11-2 | - | TGTGCCAGCAGCTTAAAGCCTACCCCCGGGGAGCTGTTTTTT | CASSLKPTPGELFF
TRBJ2-5 | - | TRBV5-1 | - | TGCGCCAGCAGCTTGATTCGGGGGCAAGAGACCCAGTACTTC | CASSLIRGQETQYF
TRBJ1-5 | - | TRBV28 | - | TGTGCCAGCAGTCGGGGAGGTGAGAATCAGCCCCAGCATTTT | CASSRGGENQPQHF
TRBJ2-2 | - | TRBV9 | - | TGTGCCAGCAGCGTAGAACCGGGGACGAACACCGGGGAGCTGTTTTTT | CASSVEPGTNTGELFF
TRBJ1-6 | TRBD1 | TRBV5-1 | - | TGCGCCAGCACCCCGGGACAGGGGGATAATTCACCCCTCCACTTT | CASTPGQGDNSPLHF
TRBJ1-2 | - | TRBV7-9 | - | TGTGCCAGCAGCCCGCAAAGGCGGTTAGGCTACACCTTC | CASSPQRRLGYTF
TRBJ2-5 | - | TRBV28 | - | TGTGCCAGCAGTTCCAGATGGGAGACCCAGTACTTC | CASSSRWETQYF
TRBJ1-1 | - | TRBV28 | - | TGTGCCAGCAGTTTCGGCTCAGGGTTAGGCACTGAAGCTTTCTTT | CASSFGSGLGTEAFF
TRBJ1-2 | - | TRBV27 | - | TGTGCCAGCAGTTTATCGGCCAGGGACATAACATTACGCAACTATGGCTACACCTTC | CASSLSARDITLRNYGYTF
TRBJ1-3 | - | TRBV10-1 | - | TGCGCCAGCAGTGAACAGGGAAGAAACACCATATATTTT | CASSEQGRNTIYF
TRBJ2-1 | TRBD2 | TRBV6-5 | once | TGTGCCAGCAGTTACGAGCGGGGCGTCGGTGAGCAGTTCTTC | CASSYERGVGEQFF
TRBJ2-7 | - | TRBV19 | - | TGTGCCAGTAGTATGCCACCAGCCTACGAGCAGTACTTC | CASSMPPAYEQYF
TRBJ2-7 | TRBD1 | TRBV5-4 | - | TGTGCCAGCCGAAGGGACAGGGGACCCTGGGAGCAGTACTTC | CASRRDRGPWEQYF
TRBJ2-5 | TRBD2 | TRBV11-2 | few | TGTGCCAGCAGCGCACCGGGACTAGCGGGGGTCTCCCAAGAGACCCAGTACTTC | CASSAPGLAGVSQETQYF
TRBJ1-5 | - | TRBV2 | few | TGTGCCAGCAGTGAAAGGACAGCTGATCAGCCCCAGCATTTT | CASSERTADQPQHF
TRBJ2-7 | - | TRBV10-3 | few | TGTGCCATCAGGACAGGTGATTCCTACGAGCAGTACTTC | CAIRTGDSYEQYF
TRBJ2-2 | - | TRBV5-1 | - | TGCGCCAGCAGCTTGAAGGCAGGAAACACCGGGGAGCTGTTTTTT | CASSLKAGNTGELFF
TRBJ2-1 | TRBD2 | TRBV6-5 | - | TGTGCCAGCAGTGAGACTAGCGGGGCCAATGAGCAGTTCTTC | CASSETSGANEQFF
TRBJ1-5 | - | TRBV4-1 | - | TGCGCCAGCAGCCAAGAACCCGGGGGCAATCAGCCCCAGCATTTT | CASSQEPGGNQPQHF
TRBJ1-2 | - | TRBV10-2 | - | TGCGCCAGTCAGTCGAATCAGGGTTGGGGCTACACCTTC | CASQSNQGWGYTF
TRBJ1-1 | TRBD1 | TRBV14 | - | TGTGCCAGCAGTCGGACAGGGGGAGTCACTGAAGCTTTCTTT | CASSRTGGVTEAFF
TRBJ1-4 | - | TRBV5-1 | once | TGCGCCAGCAGCATACAGGGTCTAGGCGCCGGTGAAAAACTGTTTTTT | CASSIQGLGAGEKLFF
TRBJ2-1 | TRBD2 | TRBV5-6 | - | TGTGCCAGCAGCGGGAGGGATCGGCAGTTCTTC | CASSGRDRQFF
TRBJ2-3 | - | TRBV5-1 | - | TGCGCCAGCAGCGCTGACAGTACTAGCACAGATACGCAGTATTTT | CASSADSTSTDTQYF
TRBJ2-7 | - | TRBV7-2 | - | TGTGCCAGCAGCTTGGGGGAGGCCTACGAGCAGTACTTC | CASSLGEAYEQYF
TRBJ1-1 | - | TRBV6-4 | - | TGTGCCAGCAGTGACGGCGGGGGCGTGACTTTCTTT | CASSDGGGVTFF
TRBJ1-1 | - | TRBV5-6 | - | TGTGCCAGCAGCTCACCCGGGACTGGGAACACTGAAGCTTTCTTT | CASSSPGTGNTEAFF
TRBJ2-3 | - | TRBV19 | - | TGTGCCAGTACCATTGGTACTAGAATCACAGATACGCAGTATTTT | CASTIGTRITDTQYF
TRBJ2-3 | - | TRBV12-2 | - | TGTGCAAGTCGCTTAGCCGGGACAGGGGGCAAAACGCACCAAGTCACAGATACGCAGTATTTT | CASRLAGTGGKTHQVTDTQYF
TRBJ2-7 | TRBD1 | TRBV2 | - | TGTGCCAGCTACGGACAGGGAACGAGCTCCTACGAGCAGTACTTC | CASYGQGTSSYEQYF
TRBJ1-1 | - | TRBV5-4 | few | TGTGCCAGCAGCTTTGGTCCAGGGAATCCTGAAGCTTTCTTT | CASSFGPGNPEAFF
TRBJ2-3 | TRBD2 | TRBV10-2 | - | TGCGCCAGCAGTCGCGGGGGGGCCGGCGATACGCAGTATTTT | CASSRGGAGDTQYF
TRBJ2-1 | TRBD2 | TRBV6-5 | - | TGTGCCAGCAGTTACTCGGGGGGGGGAGACAATGAGCAGTTCTTC | CASSYSGGGDNEQFF
TRBJ2-7 | - | TRBV5-4 | - | TGTGCCAGCAAAGAGGGGAGGTCATACGAGCAGTACTTC | CASKEGRSYEQYF
TRBJ2-5 | TRBD2 | TRBV27 | - | TGTGCCAGCAGTTTCCGGGGGGGGCTAAATTCGGGCAGTCGGACCCAGTACTTC | CASSFRGGLNSGSRTQYF
TRBJ1-3 | - | TRBV7-6 | - | TGTGCCAGCAGCTTTACTACGGATTCGGCGGGAGGAAACACCATATATTTT | CASSFTTDSAGGNTIYF
TRBJ2-1 | - | TRBV5-5 | - | TGTGCCAGCACCCCCGAGAGGGATGAGCAGTTCTTC | CASTPERDEQFF
TRBJ1-3 | TRBD1 | TRBV4-1 | - | TGCGCCAGCAGCCAGCTCGGGACAGAGAGAGGAAACACCATATATTTT | CASSQLGTERGNTIYF
TRBJ2-1 | TRBD2 | TRBV4-3 | few | TGCGCCAGCAGCCCACATACTAGCGGGGATTACAATGAGCAGTTCTTC | CASSPHTSGDYNEQFF
TRBJ2-5 | - | TRBV5-1 | - | TGCGCCAGCAGCTTGGCTGACAGTTCTCTCCAAGAGACCCAGTACTTC | CASSLADSSLQETQYF
TRBJ2-5 | TRBD2 | TRBV6-6 | - | TGTGCCAGCAGGCGAAGATCTAGCGGGGGGGTAGAGACCCAGTACTTC | CASRRRSSGGVETQYF
TRBJ2-5 | TRBD1 | TRBV9 | - | TGTGCCAGCAGCGCAGGGGGTCAAGAGACCCAGTACTTC | CASSAGGQETQYF
TRBJ2-7 | - | TRBV6-1 | - | TGTGCCAGCAGTCCCCGAATGAGCGAGCAGTACTTC | CASSPRMSEQYF
TRBJ2-7 | - | TRBV7-2 | - | TGTGCCAGCAGCCGCCCTTCGGTCGCCGGGAGTTCGAGCTCCTACGAGCAGTACTTC | CASSRPSVAGSSSSYEQYF
TRBJ1-1 | - | TRBV4-3 | once | TGCGCCAGCAGCCAGGATTCCACGGGGAACACTGAAGCTTTCTTT | CASSQDSTGNTEAFF
TRBJ2-7 | TRBD1 | TRBV6-1 | - | TGTGCCACCCAGATTTACAGGGGGCAGTCCTACGAGCAGTACTTC | CATQIYRGQSYEQYF
TRBJ1-3 | TRBD1 | TRBV19 | - | TGTGCCAGTAGGACAGGGTACTCTGGAAACACCATATATTTT | CASRTGYSGNTIYF
TRBJ1-5 | - | TRBV19 | - | TGTGCCAGTAGTATAGTCCCGGGAGCAGTTCGGCCCCAGCATTTT | CASSIVPGAVRPQHF
TRBJ1-5 | TRBD1 | TRBV5-8 | - | TGTGCCAGCAGTCAGGGGACAGGGGGTAGTTATCAGCCCCAGCATTTT | CASSQGTGGSYQPQHF
TRBJ2-1 | - | TRBV11-2 | - | TGTGCCAGTCAGGAGGCGAACGAGCAGTTCTTC | CASQEANEQFF